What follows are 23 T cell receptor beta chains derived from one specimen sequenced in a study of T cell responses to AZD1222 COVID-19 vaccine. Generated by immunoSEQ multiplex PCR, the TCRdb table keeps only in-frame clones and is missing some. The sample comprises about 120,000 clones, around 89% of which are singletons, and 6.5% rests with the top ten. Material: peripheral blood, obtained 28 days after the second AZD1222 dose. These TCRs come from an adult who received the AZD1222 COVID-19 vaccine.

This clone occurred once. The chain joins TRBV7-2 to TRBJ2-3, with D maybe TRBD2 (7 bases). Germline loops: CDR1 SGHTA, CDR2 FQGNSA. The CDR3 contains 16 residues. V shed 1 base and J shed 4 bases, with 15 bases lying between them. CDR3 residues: CASSLVRGGGADTQYF. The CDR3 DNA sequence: TGTGCCAGCAGCTTAGTCAGGGGCGGGGGAGCAGATACGCAGTATTTT.

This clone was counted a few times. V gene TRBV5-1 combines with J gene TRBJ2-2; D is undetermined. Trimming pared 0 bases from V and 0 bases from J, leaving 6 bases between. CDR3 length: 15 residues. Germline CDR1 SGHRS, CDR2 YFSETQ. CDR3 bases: TGCGCCAGCAGCTTGGGGGCGTCGAACACCGGGGAGCTGTTTTTT. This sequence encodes CASSLGASNTGELFF.

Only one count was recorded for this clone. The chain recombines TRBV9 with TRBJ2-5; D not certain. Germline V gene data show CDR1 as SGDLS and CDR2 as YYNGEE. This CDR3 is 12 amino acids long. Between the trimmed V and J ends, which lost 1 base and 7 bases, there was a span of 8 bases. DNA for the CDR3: TGTGCCAGCAGCGTATACGGTGGGACCCAGTACTTC. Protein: CASSVYGGTQYF.

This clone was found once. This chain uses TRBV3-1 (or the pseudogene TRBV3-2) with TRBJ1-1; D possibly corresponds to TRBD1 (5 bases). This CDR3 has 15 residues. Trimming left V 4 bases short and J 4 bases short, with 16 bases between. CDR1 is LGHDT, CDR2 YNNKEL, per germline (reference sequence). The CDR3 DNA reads TGTGCCAGCAGCCCGGGGACCGTAAAATTCACTGAAGCTTTCTTT. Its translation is CASSPGTVKFTEAFF.

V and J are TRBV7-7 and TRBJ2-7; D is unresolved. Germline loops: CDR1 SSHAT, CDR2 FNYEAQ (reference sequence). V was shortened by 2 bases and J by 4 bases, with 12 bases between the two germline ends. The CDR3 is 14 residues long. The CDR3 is CASSLRRNPYEQYF. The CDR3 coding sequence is TGTGCCAGCAGCTTACGACGGAACCCATACGAGCAGTACTTC.

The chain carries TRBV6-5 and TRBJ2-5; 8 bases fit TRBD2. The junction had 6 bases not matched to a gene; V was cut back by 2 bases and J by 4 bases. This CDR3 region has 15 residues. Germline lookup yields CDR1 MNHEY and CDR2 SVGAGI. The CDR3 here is CASSYSSGATETQYF. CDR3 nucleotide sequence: TGTGCCAGCAGTTACAGTAGCGGGGCGACAGAGACCCAGTACTTC.

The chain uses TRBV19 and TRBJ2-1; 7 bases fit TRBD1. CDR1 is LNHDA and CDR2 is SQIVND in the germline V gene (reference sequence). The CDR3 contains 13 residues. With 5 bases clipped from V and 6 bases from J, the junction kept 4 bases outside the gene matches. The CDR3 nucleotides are TGTGCCAGTAGTGACGACAGGGCCAATGAGCAGTTCTTC. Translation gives CASSDDRANEQFF.

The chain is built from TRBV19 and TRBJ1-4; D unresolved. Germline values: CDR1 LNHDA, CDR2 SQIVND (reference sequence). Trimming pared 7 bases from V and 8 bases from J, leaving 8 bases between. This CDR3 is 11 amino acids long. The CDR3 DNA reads TGTGCCAGTAATAATAAGGAAAAACTGTTTTTT. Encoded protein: CASNNKEKLFF. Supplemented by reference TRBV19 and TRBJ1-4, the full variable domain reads DGGITQSPKYLFRKEGQNVTLSCEQNLNHDAMYWYRQDPGQGLRLIYYSQIVNDFQKGDIAEGYSVSREKKESFPLTVTSAQKNPTAFYLCASNNKEKLFFGSGTQLSVL.

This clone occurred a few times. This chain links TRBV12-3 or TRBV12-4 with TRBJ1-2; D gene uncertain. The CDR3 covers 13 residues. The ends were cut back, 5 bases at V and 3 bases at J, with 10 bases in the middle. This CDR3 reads CASSADFYYGYTF. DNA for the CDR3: TGTGCCAGCAGTGCGGACTTTTACTATGGCTACACCTTC.

DNA for the CDR3: TGTGCCAGCAGTCTCGGGACAGCCTCATACGAGCAGTACTTC. The encoded protein is CASSLGTASYEQYF. The chain joins TRBV28 to TRBJ2-7; 7 positions match TRBD1. The V gene's germline CDR1 is MDHEN and CDR2 SYDVKM. Losses at the gene ends were 5 bases for V and 4 bases for J; bases not matched to a gene: 8. This CDR3 spans 14 amino acids.

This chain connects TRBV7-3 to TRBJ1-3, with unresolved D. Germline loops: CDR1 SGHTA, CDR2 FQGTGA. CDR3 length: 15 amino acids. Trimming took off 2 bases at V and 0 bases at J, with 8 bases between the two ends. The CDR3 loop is CASSLLGDSGNTIYF. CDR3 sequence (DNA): TGTGCCAGCAGCTTATTAGGAGACTCTGGAAACACCATATATTTT.

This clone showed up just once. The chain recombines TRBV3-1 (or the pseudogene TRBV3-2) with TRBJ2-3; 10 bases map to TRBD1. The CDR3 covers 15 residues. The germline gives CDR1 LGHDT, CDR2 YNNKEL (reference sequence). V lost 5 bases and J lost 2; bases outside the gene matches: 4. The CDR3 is CASSLGQGTTDTQYF. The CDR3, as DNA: TGTGCCAGCAGCTTGGGACAGGGGACCACAGATACGCAGTATTTT.

Written as DNA, the CDR3 is TGTGCCAGCAGACCTCCGGGGTCTGGAAACACCATATATTTT. Its protein product is CASRPPGSGNTIYF. V and J are TRBV7-9 and TRBJ1-3; D is ambiguous. CDR3 length equals 14 residues. Trimming stripped 6 bases from V and 1 base from J, with 10 bases between. Germline CDR1 is SEHNR and CDR2 is FQNEAQ (reference sequence).

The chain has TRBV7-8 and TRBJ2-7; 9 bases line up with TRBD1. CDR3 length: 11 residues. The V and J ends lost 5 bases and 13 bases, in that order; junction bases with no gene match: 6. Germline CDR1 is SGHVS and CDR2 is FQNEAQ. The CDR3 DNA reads TGTGCCAGCAGCGTAGGGACAGGGCAATACTTC. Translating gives CASSVGTGQYF. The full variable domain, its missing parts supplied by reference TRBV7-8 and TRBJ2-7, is GAGVSQSPRYKVAKRGQDVALRCDPISGHVSLFWYQQALGQGPEFLTYFQNEAQLDKSGLPSDRFFAERPEGSVSTLKIQRTQQEDSAVYLCASSVGTGQYFGPGTRLTVT.

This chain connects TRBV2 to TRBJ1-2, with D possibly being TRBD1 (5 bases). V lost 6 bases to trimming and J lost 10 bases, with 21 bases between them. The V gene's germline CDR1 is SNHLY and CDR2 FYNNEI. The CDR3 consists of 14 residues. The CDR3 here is CASRGETVSPVYTF. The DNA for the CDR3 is TGTGCCAGCAGGGGGGAAACAGTTTCGCCGGTCTACACCTTC.

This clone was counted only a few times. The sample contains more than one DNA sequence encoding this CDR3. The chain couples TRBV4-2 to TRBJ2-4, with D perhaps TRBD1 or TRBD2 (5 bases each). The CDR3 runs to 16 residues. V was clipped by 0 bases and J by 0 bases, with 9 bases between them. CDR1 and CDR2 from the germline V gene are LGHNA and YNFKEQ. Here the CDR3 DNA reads TGTGCCAGCAGCCAAGAGGCAGGGACAGCCAAAAACATTCAGTACTTC. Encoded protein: CASSQEAGTAKNIQYF.

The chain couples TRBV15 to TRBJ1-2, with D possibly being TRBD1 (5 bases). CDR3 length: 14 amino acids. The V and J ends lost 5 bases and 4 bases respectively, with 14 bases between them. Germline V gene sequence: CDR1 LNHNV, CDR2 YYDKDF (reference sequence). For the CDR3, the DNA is TGTGCCACCAGCGGGTCAGGGTATGGCTATGGCTACACCTTC. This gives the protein CATSGSGYGYGYTF. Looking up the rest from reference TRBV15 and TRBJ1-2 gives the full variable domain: DAMVIQNPRYQVTQFGKPVTLSCSQTLNHNVMYWYQQKSSQAPKLLFHYYDKDFNNEADTPDNFQSRRPNTSFCFLDIRSPGLGDTAMYLCATSGSGYGYGYTFGSGTRLTVV.

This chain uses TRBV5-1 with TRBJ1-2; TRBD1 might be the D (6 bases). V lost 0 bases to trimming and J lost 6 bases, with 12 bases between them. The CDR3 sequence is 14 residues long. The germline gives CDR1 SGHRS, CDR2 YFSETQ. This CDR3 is CASSLDTGRNGYTF. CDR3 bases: TGCGCCAGCAGCTTGGATACAGGGAGGAATGGCTACACCTTC.

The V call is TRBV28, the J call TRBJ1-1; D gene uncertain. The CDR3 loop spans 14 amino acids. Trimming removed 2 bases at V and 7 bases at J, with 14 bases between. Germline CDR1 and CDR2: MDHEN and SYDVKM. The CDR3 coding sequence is TGTGCCAGCAGTTTAGTGGCCAGCAGAGTTGAAGCTTTCTTT. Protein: CASSLVASRVEAFF.

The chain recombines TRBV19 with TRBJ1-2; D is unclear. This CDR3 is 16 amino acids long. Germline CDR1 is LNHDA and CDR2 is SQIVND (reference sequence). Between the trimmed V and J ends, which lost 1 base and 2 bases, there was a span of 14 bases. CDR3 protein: CASSIAAGGSNYGYTF. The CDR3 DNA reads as TGTGCCAGTAGTATAGCGGCCGGAGGGTCGAACTATGGCTACACCTTC.

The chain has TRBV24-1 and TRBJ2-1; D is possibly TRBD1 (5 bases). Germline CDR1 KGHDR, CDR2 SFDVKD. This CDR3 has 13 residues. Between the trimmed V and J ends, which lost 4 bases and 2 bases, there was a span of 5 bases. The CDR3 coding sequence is TGTGCCACCAGTGAGACAGCCTACAATGAGCAGTTCTTC. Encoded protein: CATSETAYNEQFF.

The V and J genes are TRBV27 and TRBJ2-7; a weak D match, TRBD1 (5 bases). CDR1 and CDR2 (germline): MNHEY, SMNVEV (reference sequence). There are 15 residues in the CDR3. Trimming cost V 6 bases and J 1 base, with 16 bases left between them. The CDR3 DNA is TGTGCCAGCAGCCTTCGTTCAGGGTTATCCTACGAGCAGTACTTC. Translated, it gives CASSLRSGLSYEQYF.

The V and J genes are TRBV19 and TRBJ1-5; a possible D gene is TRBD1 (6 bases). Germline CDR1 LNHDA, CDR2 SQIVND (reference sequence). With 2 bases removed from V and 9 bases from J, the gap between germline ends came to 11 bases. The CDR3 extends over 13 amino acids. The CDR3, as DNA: TGTGCCAGTAGTATATCCAGGGGAATGCCCCAGCATTTT. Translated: CASSISRGMPQHF.